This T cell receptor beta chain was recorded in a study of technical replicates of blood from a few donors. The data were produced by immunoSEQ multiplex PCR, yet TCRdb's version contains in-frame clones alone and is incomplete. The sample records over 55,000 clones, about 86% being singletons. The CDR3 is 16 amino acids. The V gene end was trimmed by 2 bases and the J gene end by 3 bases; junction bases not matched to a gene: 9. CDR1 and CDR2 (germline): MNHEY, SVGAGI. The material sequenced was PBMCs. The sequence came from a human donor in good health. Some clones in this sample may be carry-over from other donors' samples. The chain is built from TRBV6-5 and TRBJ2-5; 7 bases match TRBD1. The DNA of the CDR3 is TGTGCCAGCAGTTACGGGACAGACCGATACGAAGAGACCCAGTACTTC. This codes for CASSYGTDRYEETQYF.